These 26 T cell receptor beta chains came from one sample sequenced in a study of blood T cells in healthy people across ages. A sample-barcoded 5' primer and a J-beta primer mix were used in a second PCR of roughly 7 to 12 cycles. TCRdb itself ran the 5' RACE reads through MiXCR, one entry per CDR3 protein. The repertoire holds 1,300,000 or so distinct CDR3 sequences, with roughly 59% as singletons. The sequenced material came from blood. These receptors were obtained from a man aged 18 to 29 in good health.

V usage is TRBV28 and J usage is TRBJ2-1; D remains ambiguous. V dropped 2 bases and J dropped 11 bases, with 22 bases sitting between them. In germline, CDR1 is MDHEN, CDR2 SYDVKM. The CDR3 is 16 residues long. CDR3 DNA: TGTGCCAGCAGTTTAGTCCACGCCGTAGGCCAAACTAAGCAGTTCTTC. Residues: CASSLVHAVGQTKQFF. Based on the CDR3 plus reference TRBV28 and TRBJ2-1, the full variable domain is DVKVTQSSRYLVKRTGEKVFLECVQDMDHENMFWYRQDPGLGLRLIYFSYDVKMKEKGDIPEGYSVSREKKERFSLILESASTNQTSMYLCASSLVHAVGQTKQFFGPGTRLTVL.

CDR3 DNA: TGCAGCGTTGAGTGGGGGACAGGGGACATCCCCTACGAGCAGTACTTC. Translation gives CSVEWGTGDIPYEQYF. The rearrangement links TRBV29-1 to TRBJ2-4; 10 bases are a match to TRBD1. The J call could be wrong; TRBJ2-7 is a better fit for the DNA end. This CDR3 is 16 amino acids long. CDR1 is SQVTM, CDR2 ANQGSEA, per germline.

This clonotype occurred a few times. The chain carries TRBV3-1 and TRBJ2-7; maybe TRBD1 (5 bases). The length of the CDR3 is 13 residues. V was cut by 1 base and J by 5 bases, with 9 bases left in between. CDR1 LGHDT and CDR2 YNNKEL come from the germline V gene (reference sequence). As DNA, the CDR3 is TGTGCCAGCAGCCAAGGCCCAGGGAACGAGCAGTACTTC. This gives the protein CASSQGPGNEQYF.

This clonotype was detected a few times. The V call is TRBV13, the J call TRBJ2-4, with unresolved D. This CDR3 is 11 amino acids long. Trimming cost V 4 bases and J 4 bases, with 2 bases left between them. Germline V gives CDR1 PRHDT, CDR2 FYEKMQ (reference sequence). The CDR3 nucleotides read TGTGCCAGCAGCTGGAAAAACATTCAGTACTTC. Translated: CASSWKNIQYF.

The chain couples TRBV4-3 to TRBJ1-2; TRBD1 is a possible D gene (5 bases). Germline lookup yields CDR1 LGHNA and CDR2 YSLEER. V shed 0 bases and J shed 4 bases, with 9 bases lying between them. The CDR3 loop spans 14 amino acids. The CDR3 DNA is TGCGCCAGCAGCCAAGAGAAGGGACTCTATGGCTACACCTTC. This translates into CASSQEKGLYGYTF.

The CDR3 DNA sequence: TGCGCCAGCAGCCAGGGTCGGGGTATCTATGGCTACACCTTC. It encodes CASSQGRGIYGYTF. This chain links TRBV4-1 with TRBJ1-2; no clear D. V was trimmed by 3 bases and J by 4 bases, leaving 12 bases between them. This CDR3 contains 14 residues. In germline, CDR1 is MGHRA, CDR2 YSYEKL.

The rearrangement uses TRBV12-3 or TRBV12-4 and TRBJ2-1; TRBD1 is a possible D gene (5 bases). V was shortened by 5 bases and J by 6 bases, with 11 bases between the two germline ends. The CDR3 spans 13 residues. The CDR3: CASSGQGVNEQFF. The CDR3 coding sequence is TGTGCCAGCAGTGGCCAGGGTGTCAATGAGCAGTTCTTC.

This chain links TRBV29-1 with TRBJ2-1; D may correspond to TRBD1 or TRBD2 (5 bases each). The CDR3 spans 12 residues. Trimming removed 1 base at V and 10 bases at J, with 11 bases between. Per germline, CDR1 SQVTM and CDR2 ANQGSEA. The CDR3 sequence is CSVEAAGTEQFF. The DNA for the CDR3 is TGCAGCGTTGAAGCTGCCGGGACCGAGCAGTTCTTC.

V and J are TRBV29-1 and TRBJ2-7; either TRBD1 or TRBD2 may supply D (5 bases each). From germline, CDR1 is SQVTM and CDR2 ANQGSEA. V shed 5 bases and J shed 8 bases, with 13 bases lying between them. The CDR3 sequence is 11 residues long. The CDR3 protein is CSVRDRTQQYF. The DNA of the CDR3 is TGCAGCGTTCGGGACCGTACGCAGCAGTACTTC.

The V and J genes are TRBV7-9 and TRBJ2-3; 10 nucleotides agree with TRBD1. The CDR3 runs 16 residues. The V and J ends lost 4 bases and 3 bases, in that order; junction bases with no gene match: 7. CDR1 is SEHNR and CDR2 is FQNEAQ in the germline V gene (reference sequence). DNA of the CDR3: TGTGCCAGCAGCTCGGGACAGGGGATTGGTACAGATACGCAGTATTTT. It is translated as CASSSGQGIGTDTQYF. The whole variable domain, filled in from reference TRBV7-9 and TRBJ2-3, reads DTGVSQNPRHKITKRGQNVTFRCDPISEHNRLYWYRQTLGQGPEFLTYFQNEAQLEKSRLLSDRFSAERPKGSFSTLEIQRTEQGDSAMYLCASSSGQGIGTDTQYFGPGTRLTVL.

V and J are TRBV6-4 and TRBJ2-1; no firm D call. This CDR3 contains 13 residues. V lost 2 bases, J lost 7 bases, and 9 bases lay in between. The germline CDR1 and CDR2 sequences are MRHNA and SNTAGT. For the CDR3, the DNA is TGTGCCAGCAGTGACAGCCCAAAAAATGAGCAGTTCTTC. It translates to CASSDSPKNEQFF.

The CDR3 DNA reads TGCAGTGCGCGTCGGCGGGACTCCTACAATGAGCAGTTCTTC. This gives the protein CSARRRDSYNEQFF. The V gene is TRBV20-1, the J gene TRBJ2-1; D possibly corresponds to TRBD2 (6 bases). The germline V and J ends were trimmed by 6 bases and 0 bases, with 12 bases remaining between them. This CDR3 is built from 14 residues. Per germline, CDR1 DFQATT and CDR2 SNEGSKA (reference sequence).

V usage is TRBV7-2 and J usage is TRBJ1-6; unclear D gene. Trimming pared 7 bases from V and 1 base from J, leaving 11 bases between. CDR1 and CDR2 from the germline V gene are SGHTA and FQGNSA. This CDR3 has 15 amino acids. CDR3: CTSNSRESYNSPLHF. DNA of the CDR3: TGTACCAGCAACTCAAGGGAGTCCTATAATTCACCCCTCCACTTT.

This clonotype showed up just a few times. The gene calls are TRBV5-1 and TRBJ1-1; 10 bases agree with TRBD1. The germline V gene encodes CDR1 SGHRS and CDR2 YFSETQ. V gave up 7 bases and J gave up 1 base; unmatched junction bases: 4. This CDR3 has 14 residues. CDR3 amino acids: CASETGGANTEAFF. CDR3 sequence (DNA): TGCGCCAGCGAGACAGGGGGCGCGAACACTGAAGCTTTCTTT.

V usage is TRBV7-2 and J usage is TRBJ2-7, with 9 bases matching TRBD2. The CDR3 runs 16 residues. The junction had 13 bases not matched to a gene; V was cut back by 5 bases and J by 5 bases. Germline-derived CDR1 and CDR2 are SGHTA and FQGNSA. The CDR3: CASSPLMASGTNEQYF. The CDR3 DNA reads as TGTGCCAGCAGCCCCCTGATGGCTAGCGGGACCAACGAGCAGTACTTC.

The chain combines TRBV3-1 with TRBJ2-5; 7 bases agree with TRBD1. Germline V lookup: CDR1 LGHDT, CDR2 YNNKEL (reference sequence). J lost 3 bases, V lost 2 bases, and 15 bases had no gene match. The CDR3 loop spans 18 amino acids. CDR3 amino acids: CASSQQTLGRDSKETQYF. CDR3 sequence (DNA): TGTGCCAGCAGCCAACAAACCTTGGGCCGGGACAGTAAAGAGACCCAGTACTTC.

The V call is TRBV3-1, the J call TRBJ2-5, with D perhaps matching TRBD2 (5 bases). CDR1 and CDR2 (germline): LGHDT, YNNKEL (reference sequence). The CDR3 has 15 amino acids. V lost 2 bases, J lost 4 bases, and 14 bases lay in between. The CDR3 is CASSQYPSRGETQYF. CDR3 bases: TGTGCCAGCAGCCAATACCCTAGCCGAGGAGAGACCCAGTACTTC.

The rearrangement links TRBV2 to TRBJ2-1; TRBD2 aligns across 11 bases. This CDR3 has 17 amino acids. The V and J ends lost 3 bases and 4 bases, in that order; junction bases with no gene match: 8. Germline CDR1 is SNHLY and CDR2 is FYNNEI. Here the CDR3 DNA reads TGTGCCAGCAGTGATAGTCCGGGACTAGCGGCGTACAATGAGCAGTTCTTC. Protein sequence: CASSDSPGLAAYNEQFF.

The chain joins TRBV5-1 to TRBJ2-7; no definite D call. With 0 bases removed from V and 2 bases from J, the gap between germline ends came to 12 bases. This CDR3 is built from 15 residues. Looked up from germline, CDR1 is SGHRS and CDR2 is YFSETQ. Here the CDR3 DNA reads TGCGCCAGCAGCTTGGAAGGGTCCCCCACCTACGAGCAGTACTTC. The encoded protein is CASSLEGSPTYEQYF.

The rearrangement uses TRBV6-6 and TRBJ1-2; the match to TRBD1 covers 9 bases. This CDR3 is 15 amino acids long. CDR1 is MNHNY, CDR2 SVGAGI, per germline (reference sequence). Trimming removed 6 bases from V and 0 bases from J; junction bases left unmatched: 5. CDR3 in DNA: TGTGCCAGCAGACCGGGACAGGGTTCTAACTATGGCTACACCTTC. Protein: CASRPGQGSNYGYTF.

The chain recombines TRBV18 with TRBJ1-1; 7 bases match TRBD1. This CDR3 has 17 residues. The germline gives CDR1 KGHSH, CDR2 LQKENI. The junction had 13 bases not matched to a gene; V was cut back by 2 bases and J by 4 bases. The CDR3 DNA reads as TGTGCCAGCTCACCAGACCCGGCAGGGGGTGCTTCCACTGAAGCTTTCTTT. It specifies CASSPDPAGGASTEAFF.

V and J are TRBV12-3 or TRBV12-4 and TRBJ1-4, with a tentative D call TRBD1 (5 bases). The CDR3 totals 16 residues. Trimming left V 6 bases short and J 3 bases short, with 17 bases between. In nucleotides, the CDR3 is TGTGCCAGCAGACGGGGACTAGGGGCGGCTAATGAAAAACTGTTTTTT. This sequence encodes CASRRGLGAANEKLFF.

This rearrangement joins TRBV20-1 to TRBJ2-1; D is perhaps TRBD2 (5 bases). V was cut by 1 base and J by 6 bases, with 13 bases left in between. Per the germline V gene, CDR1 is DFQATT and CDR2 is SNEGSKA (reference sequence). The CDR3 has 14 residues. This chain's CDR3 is CSARGASWGNEQFF. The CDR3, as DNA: TGCAGTGCTAGAGGGGCTAGCTGGGGCAATGAGCAGTTCTTC.

CDR3 loop: CASSQDMGVGGNQPQHF. CDR3 DNA sequence: TGTGCCAGCAGCCAAGATATGGGGGTAGGGGGCAATCAGCCCCAGCATTTT. The chain links TRBV14 to TRBJ1-5, with a tentative D call TRBD1 (5 bases). This CDR3 region has 17 residues. The germline CDR1 and CDR2 sequences are SGHDN and FVKESK. The V end lost 0 bases, the J end lost 2 bases, and 14 bases lay between the germline ends.

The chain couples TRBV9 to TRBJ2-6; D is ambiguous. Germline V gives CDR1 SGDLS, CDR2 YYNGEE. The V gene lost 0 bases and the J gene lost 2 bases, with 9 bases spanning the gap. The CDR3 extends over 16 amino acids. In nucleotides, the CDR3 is TGTGCCAGCAGCGTAGGAGAGGCCCCTGGGGCCAACGTCCTGACTTTC. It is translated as CASSVGEAPGANVLTF.

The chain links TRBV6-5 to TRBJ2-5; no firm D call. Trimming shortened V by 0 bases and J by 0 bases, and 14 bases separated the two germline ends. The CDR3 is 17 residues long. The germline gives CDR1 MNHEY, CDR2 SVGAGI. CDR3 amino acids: CASSYSRRVGYQETQYF. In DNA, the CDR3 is TGTGCCAGCAGTTACTCGAGGCGTGTCGGGTACCAAGAGACCCAGTACTTC.